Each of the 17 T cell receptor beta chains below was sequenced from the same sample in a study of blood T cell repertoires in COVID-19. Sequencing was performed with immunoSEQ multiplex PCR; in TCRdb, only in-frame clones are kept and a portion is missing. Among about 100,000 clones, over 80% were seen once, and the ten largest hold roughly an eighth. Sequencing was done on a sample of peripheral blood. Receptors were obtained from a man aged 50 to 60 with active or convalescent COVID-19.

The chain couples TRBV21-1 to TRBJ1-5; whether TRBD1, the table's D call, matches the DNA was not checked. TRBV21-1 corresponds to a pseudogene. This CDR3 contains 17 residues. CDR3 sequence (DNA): TGTGCCAGCAGCAGCCGGGACAGGAGAATTAGCAATCAGCCCCAGCATTTT. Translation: CASSSRDRRISNQPQHF.

The CDR3 spells CASSLLAGLAGGTQYF. The CDR3 DNA sequence: TGTGCCAGCAGTTTATTAGCGGGACTAGCGGGAGGTACGCAGTATTTT. This sequence joins TRBV27 and TRBJ2-3, with 15 bases fitting TRBD2. The CDR3 totals 16 residues. The germline CDR1 and CDR2 sequences are MNHEY and SMNVEV (reference sequence). V was clipped by 1 base and J by 8 bases; unmatched bases: 4.

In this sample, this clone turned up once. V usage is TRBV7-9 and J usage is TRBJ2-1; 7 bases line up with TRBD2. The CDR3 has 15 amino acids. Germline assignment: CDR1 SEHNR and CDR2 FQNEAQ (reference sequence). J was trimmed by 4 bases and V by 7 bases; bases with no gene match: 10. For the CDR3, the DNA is TGTGCCAGCACCGTATCTAGCGGACCATACAATGAGCAGTTCTTC. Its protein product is CASTVSSGPYNEQFF.

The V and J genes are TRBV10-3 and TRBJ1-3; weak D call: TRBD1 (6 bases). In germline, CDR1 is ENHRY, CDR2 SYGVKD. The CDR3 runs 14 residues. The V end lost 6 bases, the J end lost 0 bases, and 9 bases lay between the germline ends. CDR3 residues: CAIRLTGSGNTIYF. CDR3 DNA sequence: TGTGCCATCAGATTGACAGGCTCTGGAAACACCATATATTTT.

The CDR3 sequence is CASSLGTGLRGYTF. As DNA, the CDR3 is TGTGCCAGCAGTCTCGGGACAGGTCTACGCGGCTACACCTTC. This chain connects TRBV27 to TRBJ1-2, with 8 bases lining up with TRBD1. Germline V gives CDR1 MNHEY, CDR2 SMNVEV (reference sequence). The CDR3 has 14 residues. V lost 5 bases to trimming and J lost 8 bases; unmatched junction nucleotides: 10.

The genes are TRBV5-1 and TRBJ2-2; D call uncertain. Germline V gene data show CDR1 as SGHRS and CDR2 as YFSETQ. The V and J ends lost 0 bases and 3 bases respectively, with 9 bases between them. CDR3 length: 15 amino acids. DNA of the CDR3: TGCGCCAGCAGCTTGGGAGACTGGGACACCGGGGAGCTGTTTTTT. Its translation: CASSLGDWDTGELFF.

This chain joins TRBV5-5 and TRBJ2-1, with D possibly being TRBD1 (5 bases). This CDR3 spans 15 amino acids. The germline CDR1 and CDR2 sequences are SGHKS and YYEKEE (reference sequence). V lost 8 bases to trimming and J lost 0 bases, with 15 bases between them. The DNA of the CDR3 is TGTGCCAGTCAAAAGACAGTAACCTCCTACAATGAGCAGTTCTTC. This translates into CASQKTVTSYNEQFF.

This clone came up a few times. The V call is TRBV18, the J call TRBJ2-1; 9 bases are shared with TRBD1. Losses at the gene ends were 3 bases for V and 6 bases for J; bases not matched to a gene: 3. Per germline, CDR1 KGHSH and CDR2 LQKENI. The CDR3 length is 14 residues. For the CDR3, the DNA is TGTGCCAGCTCACCTCCGGACAGGGGCAATGAGCAGTTCTTC. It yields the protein CASSPPDRGNEQFF.

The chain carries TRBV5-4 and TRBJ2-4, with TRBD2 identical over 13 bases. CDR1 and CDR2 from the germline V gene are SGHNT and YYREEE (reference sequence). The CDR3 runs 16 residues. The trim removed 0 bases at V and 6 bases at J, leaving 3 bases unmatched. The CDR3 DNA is TGTGCCAGCAGCTTGGTTACTAGCGGGAGGGGAAACATTCAGTACTTC. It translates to CASSLVTSGRGNIQYF.

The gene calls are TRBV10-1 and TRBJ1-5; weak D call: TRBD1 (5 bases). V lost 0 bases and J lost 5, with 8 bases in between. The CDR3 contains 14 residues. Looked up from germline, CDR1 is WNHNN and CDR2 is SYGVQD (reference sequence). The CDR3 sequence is CASSESRDHQPQHF. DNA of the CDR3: TGCGCCAGCAGTGAGTCGCGGGACCATCAGCCCCAGCATTTT.

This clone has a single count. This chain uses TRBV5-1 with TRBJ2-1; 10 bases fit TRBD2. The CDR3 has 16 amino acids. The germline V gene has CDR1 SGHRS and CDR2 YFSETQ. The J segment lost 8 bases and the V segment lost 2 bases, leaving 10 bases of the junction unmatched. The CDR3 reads CASSFSPSGSLDEQFF. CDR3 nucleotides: TGCGCCAGCAGCTTCTCGCCTAGCGGGAGTTTGGATGAGCAGTTCTTC.

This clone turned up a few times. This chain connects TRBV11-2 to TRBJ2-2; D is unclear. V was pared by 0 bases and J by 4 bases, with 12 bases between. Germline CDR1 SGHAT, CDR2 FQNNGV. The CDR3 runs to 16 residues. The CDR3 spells CASSLDPPPITGELFF. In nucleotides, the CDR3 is TGTGCCAGCAGCTTAGATCCCCCCCCTATCACCGGGGAGCTGTTTTTT.

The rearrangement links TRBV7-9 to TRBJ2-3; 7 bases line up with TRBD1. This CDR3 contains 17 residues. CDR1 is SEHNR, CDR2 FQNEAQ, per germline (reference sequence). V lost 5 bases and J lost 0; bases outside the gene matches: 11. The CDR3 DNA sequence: TGTGCCAGCAGCCCCCAAGTGTGGGACAGAAGCACAGATACGCAGTATTTT. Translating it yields CASSPQVWDRSTDTQYF.

CDR3 amino acids: CASSQGRSQFF. The CDR3 DNA follows: TGTGCCAGCAGCCAGGGGCGGTCACAGTTCTTC. V gene TRBV3-1 (or the pseudogene TRBV3-2) combines with J gene TRBJ2-1, with D possibly being TRBD1 (5 bases). Germline V gives CDR1 LGHDT, CDR2 YNNKEL (reference sequence). This CDR3 is 11 amino acids long. The V and J ends lost 3 bases and 13 bases respectively, with 10 bases between them.

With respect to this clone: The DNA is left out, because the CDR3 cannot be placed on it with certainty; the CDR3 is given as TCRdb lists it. CDR3 loop: CASRWGQGILF. V usage is TRBV2 and J usage is TRBJ2-1; no DNA check was done on the table's D call, TRBD1. Termini included, the CDR3 measures 11 amino acids. Germline V gene data show CDR1 as SNHLY and CDR2 as FYNNEI.

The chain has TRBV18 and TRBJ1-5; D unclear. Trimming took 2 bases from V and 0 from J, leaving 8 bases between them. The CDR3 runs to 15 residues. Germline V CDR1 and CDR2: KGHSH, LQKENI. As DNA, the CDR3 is TGTGCCAGCTCACCAGCGGGGTATAGCAATCAGCCCCAGCATTTT. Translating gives CASSPAGYSNQPQHF. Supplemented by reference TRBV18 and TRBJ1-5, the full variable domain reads NAGVMQNPRHLVRRRGQEARLRCSPMKGHSHVYWYRQLPEEGLKFMVYLQKENIIDESGMPKERFSAEFPKEGPSILRIQQVVRGDSAAYFCASSPAGYSNQPQHFGDGTRLSIL.

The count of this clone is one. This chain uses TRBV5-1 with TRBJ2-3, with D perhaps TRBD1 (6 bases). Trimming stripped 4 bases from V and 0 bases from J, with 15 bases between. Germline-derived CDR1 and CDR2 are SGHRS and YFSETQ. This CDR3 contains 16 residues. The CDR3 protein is CASSPYSGTSTDTQYF. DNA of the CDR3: TGCGCCAGCAGCCCCTATTCCGGGACAAGCACAGATACGCAGTATTTT.